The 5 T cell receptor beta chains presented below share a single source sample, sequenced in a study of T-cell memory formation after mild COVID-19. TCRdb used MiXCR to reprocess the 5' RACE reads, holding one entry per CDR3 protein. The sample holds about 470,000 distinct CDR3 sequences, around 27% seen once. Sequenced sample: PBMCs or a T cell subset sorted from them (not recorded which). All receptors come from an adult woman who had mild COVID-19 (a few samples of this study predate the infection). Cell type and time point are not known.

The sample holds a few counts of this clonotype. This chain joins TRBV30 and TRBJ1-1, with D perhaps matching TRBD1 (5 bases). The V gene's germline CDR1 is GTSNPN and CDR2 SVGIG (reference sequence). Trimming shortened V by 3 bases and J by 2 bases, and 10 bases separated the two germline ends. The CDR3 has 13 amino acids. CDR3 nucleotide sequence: TGTGCCTGGAGCTCGACAGCCAACACTGAAGCTTTCTTT. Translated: CAWSSTANTEAFF.

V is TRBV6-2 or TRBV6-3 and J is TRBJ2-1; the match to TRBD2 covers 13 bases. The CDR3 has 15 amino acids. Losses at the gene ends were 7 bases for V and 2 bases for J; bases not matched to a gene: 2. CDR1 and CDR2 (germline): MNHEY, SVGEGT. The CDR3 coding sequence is TGTGCCAGCATACTAGCGGGAGGGCCCTACAATGAGCAGTTCTTC. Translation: CASILAGGPYNEQFF.

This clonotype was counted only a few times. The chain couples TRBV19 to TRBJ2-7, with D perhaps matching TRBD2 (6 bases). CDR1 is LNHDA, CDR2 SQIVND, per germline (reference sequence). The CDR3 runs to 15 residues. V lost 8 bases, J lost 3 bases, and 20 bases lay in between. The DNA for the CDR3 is TGTGCCAGTTCTTTTTACGCGGGAAAGGGCTACGAGCAGTACTTC. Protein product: CASSFYAGKGYEQYF.

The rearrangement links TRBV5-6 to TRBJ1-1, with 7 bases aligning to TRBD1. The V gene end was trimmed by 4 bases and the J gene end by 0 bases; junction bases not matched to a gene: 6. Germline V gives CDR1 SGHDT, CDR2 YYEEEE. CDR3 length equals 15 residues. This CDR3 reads CASSREDRVNTEAFF. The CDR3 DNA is TGTGCCAGCAGCCGAGAAGACAGGGTGAACACTGAAGCTTTCTTT.

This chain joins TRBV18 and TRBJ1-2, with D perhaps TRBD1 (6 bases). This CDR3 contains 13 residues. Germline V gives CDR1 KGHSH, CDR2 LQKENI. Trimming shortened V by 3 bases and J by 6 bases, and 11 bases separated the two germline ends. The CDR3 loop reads CASSPKGGDGYTF. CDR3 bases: TGTGCCAGCTCACCGAAGGGGGGGGATGGCTACACCTTC.